The rows below give T cell receptor beta chains drawn from one sample of a study of T cells in Graves' hyperthyroidism and ophthalmopathy. Each CDR3 protein gets one entry after TCRdb re-called the multiplex PCR reads with MiXCR. The repertoire consists of fewer than 350,000 distinct CDR3 sequences, with around 15% occurring once and the leading ten covering 30%. Material: blood. These receptors all come from a woman in her forties or fifties with Graves' hyperthyroidism that later progressed to Graves' ophthalmopathy. CDR3s include the opening cysteine and the closing phenylalanine or tryptophan. A D gene is named only where the DNA matches it firmly. Expanded clones get a size class; other rows say once, few or many, or leave the size out.

V,J,size,D,CDR3,DNA
TRBV24-1,TRBJ2-2,many,NA,CATSDFDGHANTGELFF,TGTGCCACCAGTGATTTCGACGGACACGCGAACACCGGGGAGCTGTTTTTT
TRBV15,TRBJ2-7,many,TRBD1,CATSRDSDRAYEQYF,TGTGCCACCAGCAGAGATAGCGACAGGGCCTACGAGCAGTACTTC
TRBV11-2,TRBJ2-2,many,NA,CASTHTSSTGELFF,TGTGCCAGCACCCATACAAGCTCCACCGGGGAGCTGTTTTTT
TRBV27,TRBJ1-1,few,NA,CASSSPFLNTEAFF,TGTGCCAGCAGTTCACCATTCTTGAACACTGAAGCTTTCTTT
TRBV28,TRBJ1-2,many,TRBD1,CASSSGGTGNGYTF,TGTGCCAGCAGTTCGGGGGGGACAGGGAATGGCTACACCTTC
TRBV27,TRBJ1-1,many,TRBD1,CASSLAGGGLTEAFF,TGTGCCAGCAGTTTAGCTGGAGGGGGCCTCACTGAAGCTTTCTTT
TRBV20-1,TRBJ2-3,many,NA,CSAREPNPSTDTQYF,TGCAGTGCTAGAGAACCAAATCCTAGCACAGATACGCAGTATTTT
TRBV5-5,TRBJ2-1,many,NA,CASSLRVDRYYNREQFF,TGTGCCAGCAGCTTGCGGGTTGACAGGTATTACAATCGCGAGCAGTTCTTC
TRBV7-9,TRBJ1-2,many,TRBD1,CASSPGTGDGYGYTF,TGTGCCAGCAGCCCCGGGACAGGGGACGGCTATGGCTACACCTTC
TRBV18,TRBJ1-1,many,NA,CASSPGRDTEAFF,TGTGCCAGCTCACCAGGCAGGGACACTGAAGCTTTCTTT
TRBV20-1,TRBJ1-1,few,NA,CSARDGFGGEAFF,TGCAGTGCTAGAGATGGGTTTGGGGGCGAAGCTTTCTTT
TRBV12-3/TRBV12-4,TRBJ1-1,many,NA,CASTNELNTEAFF,TGTGCCAGCACCAACGAACTGAACACTGAAGCTTTCTTT
TRBV20-1,TRBJ1-2,many,TRBD1,CMGTGDYGYTF,TGCATGGGAACAGGGGATTATGGCTACACCTTC
TRBV5-1,TRBJ2-5,many,TRBD2,CASNPSGRQETQYF,TGCGCCAGCAACCCTAGCGGGAGGCAAGAGACCCAGTACTTC
TRBV28,TRBJ2-7,NA,NA,CATTGGSYEQYF,TGTGCAACCACCGGGGGCTCCTACGAGCAGTACTTC
TRBV4-1,TRBJ2-2,NA,NA,CASSQARITGELFF,TGCGCCAGCAGCCAAGCTAGGATCACCGGGGAGCTGTTTTTT
TRBV4-1,TRBJ1-4,NA,NA,CASSQDSKRITNEKLFF,TGCGCCAGCAGCCAAGATTCGAAGAGGATAACTAATGAAAAACTGTTTTTT
TRBV3-1,TRBJ1-2,many,NA,CASSQGSSYGYTF,TGTGCCAGCAGCCAAGGGAGCTCTTATGGCTACACCTTC
TRBV28,TRBJ1-5,many,NA,CASRWLQGGDQPQHF,TGTGCCAGCAGATGGCTACAGGGTGGGGATCAGCCCCAGCATTTT
TRBV29-1,TRBJ2-3,few,NA,CSVLEDTYTDTQYF,TGCAGCGTTTTAGAGGATACCTACACAGATACGCAGTATTTT
TRBV18,TRBJ1-6,few,NA,CASSTTRADGNSPLHF,TGTGCCAGCTCCACGACACGGGCCGATGGTAATTCACCCCTCCACTTT
TRBV19,TRBJ1-1,few,NA,CASSILTRPSTEAFF,TGTGCCAGTAGTATCCTGACCAGACCTAGCACTGAAGCTTTCTTT
TRBV28,TRBJ2-7,many,NA,CASSSLVSRLTYEQYF,TGTGCCAGCAGTTCCCTTGTCTCGCGCTTAACCTACGAGCAGTACTTC
TRBV7-9,TRBJ2-3,few,TRBD2,CASSLGLAGGPTDTQYF,TGTGCCAGCAGCTTGGGACTAGCGGGAGGACCCACAGATACGCAGTATTTT
TRBV28,TRBJ2-7,many,TRBD1,CASSLPRDRGAPNEDEQYF,TGTGCCAGCAGTTTGCCCCGGGACAGAGGAGCCCCCAATGAGGACGAGCAGTACTTC
TRBV20-1,TRBJ2-7,many,TRBD2,CSARRWGGQYF,TGCAGTGCTAGGCGGTGGGGGGGGCAGTACTTC
TRBV7-9,TRBJ1-4,NA,NA,CASSSYTGTAEGKLFF,TGTGCCAGCAGCTCGTATACCGGGACCGCGGAAGGAAAACTGTTTTTT
TRBV9,TRBJ2-1,many,TRBD2,CASSVERGWHDNEQFF,TGTGCCAGCAGCGTAGAGCGGGGGTGGCACGACAATGAGCAGTTCTTC
TRBV18,TRBJ1-1,many,NA,CASSLYREAEAFF,TGTGCCAGCTCACTGTACAGGGAAGCTGAAGCTTTCTTT
TRBV30,TRBJ1-2,many,NA,CAWSVRGGRSGYTF,TGTGCCTGGAGTGTACGGGGGGGCCGGAGTGGCTACACCTTC
TRBV6-1,TRBJ2-5,many,TRBD2,CASSQSGTSGRGTQYF,TGTGCCAGCAGTCAATCCGGGACTAGCGGGAGGGGGACCCAGTACTTC
TRBV30,TRBJ1-2,many,NA,CAWSVSGWGYTF,TGTGCCTGGAGTGTTTCAGGGTGGGGCTACACCTTC
TRBV20-1,TRBJ2-2,many,TRBD2,CSARGSGSRTGELFF,TGCAGTGCTAGAGGGAGCGGGAGCCGCACCGGGGAGCTGTTTTTT
TRBV20-1,TRBJ2-1,many,TRBD2,CSAPRLAEYNEQFF,TGCAGTGCCCCTCGACTAGCGGAATACAATGAGCAGTTCTTC
TRBV20-1,TRBJ2-5,many,TRBD2,CSARETSGRGQETQYF,TGCAGTGCTAGAGAGACTAGCGGGAGAGGGCAAGAGACCCAGTACTTC
TRBV2,TRBJ2-7,NA,TRBD2,CASTLRGLAGGSYEQYF,TGTGCCAGCACCCTGAGAGGACTAGCGGGGGGGTCCTACGAGCAGTACTTC
TRBV28,TRBJ2-4,few,TRBD1,CASSSRGWGNIQYF,TGTGCCAGCAGCTCCAGGGGGTGGGGAAACATTCAGTACTTC
TRBV11-2,TRBJ2-2,many,NA,CASSSSATGELFF,TGTGCCAGCAGCTCGAGCGCCACCGGGGAGCTGTTTTTT
TRBV20-1,TRBJ2-3,many,TRBD2,CSARRGLAASTDTQYF,TGCAGTGCTAGACGAGGACTAGCGGCTAGCACAGATACGCAGTATTTT
TRBV7-9,TRBJ1-1,NA,NA,CASSAGVPHTEAFF,TGTGCCAGCAGCGCGGGGGTTCCCCACACTGAAGCTTTCTTT
TRBV4-1,TRBJ2-1,few,NA,CASSLTISSYNEQSF,TGCGCCAGCAGCCTGACCATTAGCTCCTACAATGAGCAGTCCTTC
TRBV5-1,TRBJ2-1,NA,TRBD1,CASSLAGQGNRDEQFF,TGCGCCAGCAGCTTGGCGGGACAGGGGAATAGGGATGAGCAGTTCTTC
TRBV20-1,TRBJ2-7,many,TRBD2,CSAGRELEEQYF,TGCAGTGCGGGGAGGGAGTTAGAGGAGCAGTACTTC
TRBV6-5,TRBJ2-7,many,NA,CASSYSSGGATYEQYF,TGTGCCAGCAGTTACTCGAGTGGGGGGGCCACTTACGAGCAGTACTTC
TRBV5-1,TRBJ2-1,many,NA,CASSWGTPFDNEQFF,TGCGCCAGCAGCTGGGGAACACCTTTCGACAATGAGCAGTTCTTC
TRBV28,TRBJ1-2,many,NA,CASSLGGRGYGYTF,TGTGCCAGCAGTTTAGGAGGCAGGGGCTATGGCTACACCTTC
TRBV7-8,TRBJ2-7,many,NA,CASSPRWDEQYF,TGTGCCAGCAGCCCGAGATGGGACGAGCAGTACTTC
TRBV6-6,TRBJ2-7,once,NA,CASSYSRGAHEQYF,TGTGCCAGCAGTTACTCGAGGGGGGCCCACGAGCAGTACTTC
TRBV5-1,TRBJ2-7,few,TRBD2,CASSFLAGEQYF,TGCGCCAGCAGCTTTCTAGCGGGCGAGCAGTACTTC
TRBV29-1,TRBJ1-1,NA,NA,CSVLTGSAFF,TGCAGCGTTTTGACGGGTTCCGCTTTCTTT
TRBV27,TRBJ2-7,many,NA,CASSLSEDSYEQYF,TGTGCCAGCAGTTTAAGTGAGGATTCCTACGAGCAGTACTTC
TRBV28,TRBJ2-7,NA,NA,CASSHRGGEGEQYF,TGTGCCAGCAGCCACAGGGGGGGAGAGGGCGAGCAGTACTTC
TRBV6-5,TRBJ2-1,many,NA,CASSYSYSAEAYNEQFF,TGTGCCAGCAGTTACTCTTACTCGGCTGAGGCCTACAATGAGCAGTTCTTC